Presented here are 14 T cell receptor beta chains from one specimen sequenced in a study of blood T cell repertoires in COVID-19. Sequencing was performed with immunoSEQ multiplex PCR; in TCRdb, only in-frame clones are kept and a portion is missing. The sample has over 120,000 clones; more than 75% are singletons. The sample consisted of PBMCs or T cells enriched from blood (not recorded which). These receptor sequences come from a woman aged 45 to 65 who had recovered from COVID-19.

J is TRBJ2-5 and V is TRBV5-8; 8 bases align to TRBD1. CDR3 length: 18 amino acids. The V gene end was trimmed by 4 bases and the J gene end by 1 base; junction bases not matched to a gene: 15. Germline CDR1 SGHTS, CDR2 YDEGEE. This CDR3 reads CASSGRGQGASFQETQYF. Here the CDR3 DNA reads TGTGCCAGCAGCGGGCGAGGACAGGGCGCATCCTTCCAAGAGACCCAGTACTTC.

This clone came up many times. The chain uses TRBV4-2 and TRBJ1-1; D gene unclear. Per the germline V gene, CDR1 is LGHNA and CDR2 is YNFKEQ. Trimming shortened V by 0 bases and J by 3 bases, and 14 bases separated the two germline ends. This CDR3 has 16 residues. In DNA, the CDR3 is TGTGCCAGCAGCCAAGATAGCGGAAGAATAGACACTGAAGCTTTCTTT. Its protein product is CASSQDSGRIDTEAFF.

The V gene is TRBV11-2, the J gene TRBJ2-1; no clear D. V lost 4 bases and J lost 10, with 8 bases in between. Germline values: CDR1 SGHAT, CDR2 FQNNGV. The CDR3 has 11 residues. CDR3 DNA sequence: TGTGCCAGCAGCTACTATGAGGAGCAGTTCTTC. It translates to CASSYYEEQFF.

This clone was picked up one time. CDR3 region: CASSLAGTSSVSYTF. The DNA of the CDR3 is TGTGCCAGCAGTTTAGCCGGGACTTCTTCGGTTAGCTACACCTTC. The chain couples TRBV28 to TRBJ1-2, with D perhaps TRBD1 (5 bases). CDR1 MDHEN and CDR2 SYDVKM come from the germline V gene. The CDR3 is 15 amino acids. Trimming left V 2 bases short and J 9 bases short, with 19 bases between.

This clone was recorded once. This sequence joins TRBV28 and TRBJ2-5, with D possibly being TRBD1 (6 bases). The germline CDR1 and CDR2 sequences are MDHEN and SYDVKM. V dropped 6 bases and J dropped 3 bases, with 11 bases sitting between them. The CDR3 is 13 residues long. The CDR3 bases are TGTGCCAGCAGCTTACGGACAGAAGAGACCCAGTACTTC. Protein product: CASSLRTEETQYF.

The gene calls are TRBV5-8 and TRBJ1-5; 8 positions match TRBD1. Looked up from germline, CDR1 is SGHTS and CDR2 is YDEGEE. The CDR3 runs to 14 residues. Trimming took 2 bases from V and 5 from J; bases not matched to a gene: 3. CDR3 coding DNA: TGTGCCAGCAGCTTCAGGGGGCTCGATCAGCCCCAGCATTTT. Translating gives CASSFRGLDQPQHF.

The chain is built from TRBV10-3 and TRBJ1-5; 7 bases match TRBD1. Germline loops: CDR1 ENHRY, CDR2 SYGVKD. This CDR3 is built from 14 residues. Trimming at V came to 4 bases and at J to 6 bases, leaving 6 bases not matched to a gene. The CDR3 loop reads CAISVQGIGQPQHF. The DNA of the CDR3 is TGTGCCATCAGTGTACAGGGGATCGGTCAGCCCCAGCATTTT.

This clone was found a few times. This chain uses TRBV2 with TRBJ1-6; no definite D call. CDR1 is SNHLY and CDR2 is FYNNEI in the germline V gene. This CDR3 region has 20 residues. With 8 bases removed from V and 5 bases from J, the gap between germline ends came to 31 bases. This chain's CDR3 is CASFLEPGQVFEPNNSPLHF. The CDR3 DNA reads as TGTGCCAGCTTCTTAGAGCCAGGCCAGGTGTTTGAGCCCAATAATTCACCCCTCCACTTT.

The chain is built from TRBV14 and TRBJ2-7, with 12 bases identical to TRBD2. J gave up 3 bases and V 3 bases, and 3 bases lay outside the gene matches. This CDR3 contains 15 residues. Per germline, CDR1 SGHDN and CDR2 FVKESK. Written as DNA, the CDR3 is TGTGCCAGCAGCCACCTAGCGGGAGGGCTCTACGAGCAGTACGTC. This encodes CASSHLAGGLYEQYV.

The rearrangement links TRBV27 to TRBJ1-5, with D tentatively TRBD1 (5 bases). Trimming removed 7 bases from V and 2 bases from J, with 12 bases in between. The CDR3 is 14 residues long. Germline assignment: CDR1 MNHEY and CDR2 SMNVEV (reference sequence). The DNA of the CDR3 is TGTGCCAGCACCTCAGGGTCGGGCAATCAGCCCCAGCATTTT. Translating gives CASTSGSGNQPQHF.

This clone was observed at least ten times. The rearrangement links TRBV15 to TRBJ1-6, with D hard to call. The CDR3 covers 14 residues. Germline CDR1 LNHNV, CDR2 YYDKDF (reference sequence). Deletions cut 5 bases from V and 9 bases from J, with 14 bases between. The CDR3 DNA reads TGTGCCACCAGCGGGAGGGCGACGGGTTCACCCCTCCACTTT. Amino acids: CATSGRATGSPLHF.

This clone was counted only a few times. CDR3 sequence: CARQLKGKCEQYF. In DNA, the CDR3 is TGTGCCAGGCAACTAAAGGGGAAATGCGAGCAGTACTTC. The chain uses TRBV6-5 and TRBJ2-7, with D perhaps matching TRBD1 (5 bases). The CDR3 runs to 13 residues. The ends were cut back, 9 bases at V and 6 bases at J, with 18 bases in the middle. Germline V CDR1 and CDR2: MNHEY, SVGAGI.

The CDR3 is CASSQDTSNTEAFF. Written as DNA, the CDR3 is TGCGCCAGCAGTCAGGACACCTCGAACACTGAAGCTTTCTTT. The rearrangement uses TRBV10-1 and TRBJ1-1, with D perhaps matching TRBD1 (5 bases). Trimming shortened V by 5 bases and J by 1 base, and 11 bases separated the two germline ends. CDR1 and CDR2 from the germline V gene are WNHNN and SYGVQD (reference sequence). This CDR3 region has 14 residues.

This clone was observed a single time. The rearrangement links TRBV7-6 to TRBJ2-1, with D perhaps TRBD1 (6 bases). The CDR3 contains 15 residues. Between the trimmed V and J ends, which lost 5 bases and 3 bases, there was a span of 14 bases. Germline CDR1 is SGHVS and CDR2 is FNYEAQ. Here the CDR3 DNA reads TGTGCCAGCAGCGTATTAGCAGGGGTCTACAATGAGCAGTTCTTC. Amino acids: CASSVLAGVYNEQFF.